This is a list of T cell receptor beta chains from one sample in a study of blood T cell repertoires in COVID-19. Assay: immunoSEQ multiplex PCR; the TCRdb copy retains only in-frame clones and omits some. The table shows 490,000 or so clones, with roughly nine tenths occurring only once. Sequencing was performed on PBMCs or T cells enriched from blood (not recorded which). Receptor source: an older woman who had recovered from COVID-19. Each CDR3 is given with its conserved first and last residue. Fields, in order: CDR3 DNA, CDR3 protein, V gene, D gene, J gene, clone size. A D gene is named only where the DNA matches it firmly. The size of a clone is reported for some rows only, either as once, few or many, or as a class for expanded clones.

CDR3nt: TGTGCCAGCAGTCACGACAGGGCTGGAAATCAGCCCCAGCATTTT
CDR3aa: CASSHDRAGNQPQHF
v_gene: TRBV6-5
d_gene: TRBD1
j_gene: TRBJ1-5
abundance: once

CDR3nt: TGTGCCAGCAGCATGGACAGGCCTGAAGCTTTCTTT
CDR3aa: CASSMDRPEAFF
v_gene: TRBV2
d_gene: TRBD1
j_gene: TRBJ1-1
abundance: -

CDR3nt: TGTGCCAGCAGCTTAGACCCCCAGAGGTTGGGCGAGCAGTACTTC
CDR3aa: CASSLDPQRLGEQYF
v_gene: TRBV7-8
d_gene: -
j_gene: TRBJ2-7
abundance: -

CDR3nt: TGTGCCAGCAGTTTAGTTGGCAGTTCGAACACCGGGGAGCTGTTTTTT
CDR3aa: CASSLVGSSNTGELFF
v_gene: TRBV28
d_gene: -
j_gene: TRBJ2-2
abundance: -

CDR3nt: TGTGCCAGCAGCTTGGAAGGGACAGGGGAGGGCTACACCTTC
CDR3aa: CASSLEGTGEGYTF
v_gene: TRBV5-5
d_gene: TRBD1
j_gene: TRBJ1-2
abundance: -

CDR3nt: TGTGCCAGCAGTTCTGGGACAGGGGGTTCGCAGCCCCAGCATTTT
CDR3aa: CASSSGTGGSQPQHF
v_gene: TRBV27
d_gene: TRBD1
j_gene: TRBJ1-5
abundance: -

CDR3nt: TGTGCCTGGAGTAACGGCAGGGATAACTATGGCTACACCTTC
CDR3aa: CAWSNGRDNYGYTF
v_gene: TRBV30
d_gene: -
j_gene: TRBJ1-2
abundance: once

CDR3nt: TGCAGTGGTTACAGGAACACTGAAGCTTTCTTT
CDR3aa: CSGYRNTEAFF
v_gene: TRBV20-1
d_gene: -
j_gene: TRBJ1-1
abundance: -

CDR3nt: TGCGCCAGCAGCTTGGCCCCAGGACAGGGCGCCTATGGCTACACCTTC
CDR3aa: CASSLAPGQGAYGYTF
v_gene: TRBV5-1
d_gene: TRBD1
j_gene: TRBJ1-2
abundance: -

CDR3nt: TGCGCCAGCAGCAGGACAGGGGGCGACTATGGCTACACCTTC
CDR3aa: CASSRTGGDYGYTF
v_gene: TRBV5-1
d_gene: TRBD1
j_gene: TRBJ1-2
abundance: -

CDR3nt: TGTGCCAGCAGTGGGGGACAGGGGCAAGAGACCCAGTACTTC
CDR3aa: CASSGGQGQETQYF
v_gene: TRBV6-2/TRBV6-3
d_gene: TRBD1
j_gene: TRBJ2-5
abundance: -

CDR3nt: TGTGCCAGCAGTTCGGACAGTCTTAGGGAAGCTTTCTTT
CDR3aa: CASSSDSLREAFF
v_gene: TRBV12-3/TRBV12-4
d_gene: -
j_gene: TRBJ1-1
abundance: few

CDR3nt: TGTGCCAGCAGCCGAGGAGGCTCCGGGGAGCTGTTTTTT
CDR3aa: CASSRGGSGELFF
v_gene: TRBV3-1/TRBV3-2
d_gene: -
j_gene: TRBJ2-2
abundance: once

CDR3nt: TGTGCCAGCAGCTTAGGTACCACGGTAGGCTACACCTTC
CDR3aa: CASSLGTTVGYTF
v_gene: TRBV7-9
d_gene: -
j_gene: TRBJ1-2
abundance: once

CDR3nt: TGTGCCAGCCGGAGGACAGGGGACCAACAGCCCCAGCATTTT
CDR3aa: CASRRTGDQQPQHF
v_gene: TRBV6-5
d_gene: TRBD1
j_gene: TRBJ1-5
abundance: -

CDR3nt: TGTGCCAGCAGCCAAGATCGGCGCCGGGGGACAGGGAATCGCGGGGCCAACGTCCTGACTTTC
CDR3aa: CASSQDRRRGTGNRGANVLTF
v_gene: TRBV3-1/TRBV3-2
d_gene: TRBD1
j_gene: TRBJ2-6
abundance: -

CDR3nt: TGTGCCACCAGTGAGTCCCCTAGCGTAAGATTTCGGAATGAGCAGTTCTTC
CDR3aa: CATSESPSVRFRNEQFF
v_gene: TRBV24-1
d_gene: -
j_gene: TRBJ2-1
abundance: few

CDR3nt: TGTGCCAGCAGCCAAGAGATAGCGGGGTCCTGGTATTTT
CDR3aa: CASSQEIAGSWYF
v_gene: TRBV3-1/TRBV3-2
d_gene: TRBD2
j_gene: TRBJ2-3
abundance: -

CDR3nt: TGTGCCGATATTAAAGGAGCCCTGGCCACTGAAGCTTTCTTT
CDR3aa: CADIKGALATEAFF
v_gene: TRBV7-2
d_gene: -
j_gene: TRBJ1-1
abundance: -

CDR3nt: TGTGCCAGCCGTCCGGGGGGCAACTATGGCTACACCTTC
CDR3aa: CASRPGGNYGYTF
v_gene: TRBV6-5
d_gene: -
j_gene: TRBJ1-2
abundance: -

CDR3nt: TGTGCCAGCAGCTCCCGGGACAGAAACACTGAAGCTTTCTTT
CDR3aa: CASSSRDRNTEAFF
v_gene: TRBV7-2
d_gene: TRBD1
j_gene: TRBJ1-1
abundance: -

CDR3nt: TGCAGCGTAGCCAGGGGGCCTATTGAAGCTTTCTTT
CDR3aa: CSVARGPIEAFF
v_gene: TRBV29-1
d_gene: TRBD1
j_gene: TRBJ1-1
abundance: -

CDR3nt: TGTGCCACCAGTGACCCAGGGGATAAAGATCAGCCCCAGCATTTT
CDR3aa: CATSDPGDKDQPQHF
v_gene: TRBV24-1
d_gene: -
j_gene: TRBJ1-5
abundance: -

CDR3nt: TGTGCCAGCAGCAGGGGAAATGAAAAACTGTTTTTT
CDR3aa: CASSRGNEKLFF
v_gene: TRBV7-8
d_gene: -
j_gene: TRBJ1-4
abundance: -

CDR3nt: TGTGCCAGCAGCCAAGGCACCGGCGGGGAGCTGTTTTTT
CDR3aa: CASSQGTGGELFF
v_gene: TRBV14
d_gene: -
j_gene: TRBJ2-2
abundance: -

CDR3nt: TGTGCCAGTAGTATTGGTAGCGGAGTACAGCCCCAGCATTTT
CDR3aa: CASSIGSGVQPQHF
v_gene: TRBV19
d_gene: -
j_gene: TRBJ1-5
abundance: -

CDR3nt: TGTGCCAGCTCACACAGCTCGACGGCACCCTCTGGAAACACCATATATTTT
CDR3aa: CASSHSSTAPSGNTIYF
v_gene: TRBV18
d_gene: -
j_gene: TRBJ1-3
abundance: few

CDR3nt: TGTGCCAGCAGCTTGGGACAGGCGACCTCCGGGGATACGCAGTATTTT
CDR3aa: CASSLGQATSGDTQYF
v_gene: TRBV11-2
d_gene: TRBD1
j_gene: TRBJ2-3
abundance: once

CDR3nt: TGTGCCAGCAGCTTAGACGGGTACTATGGCTACACCTTC
CDR3aa: CASSLDGYYGYTF
v_gene: TRBV11-3
d_gene: -
j_gene: TRBJ1-2
abundance: -